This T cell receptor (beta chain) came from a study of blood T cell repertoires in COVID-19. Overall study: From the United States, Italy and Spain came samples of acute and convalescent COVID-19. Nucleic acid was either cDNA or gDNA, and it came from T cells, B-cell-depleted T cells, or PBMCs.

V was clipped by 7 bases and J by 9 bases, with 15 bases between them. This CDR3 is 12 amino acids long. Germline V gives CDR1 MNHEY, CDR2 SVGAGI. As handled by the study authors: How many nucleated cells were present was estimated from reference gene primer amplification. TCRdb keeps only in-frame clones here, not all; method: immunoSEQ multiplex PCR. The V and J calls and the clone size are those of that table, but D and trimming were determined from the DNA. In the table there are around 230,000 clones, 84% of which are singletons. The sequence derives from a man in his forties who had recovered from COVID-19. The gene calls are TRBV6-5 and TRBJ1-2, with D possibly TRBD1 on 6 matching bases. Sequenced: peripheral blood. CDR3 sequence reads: CASTRGLWSYTF. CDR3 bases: TGTGCCAGCACCAGGGGTCTATGGAGCTACACCTTC.